A selection of T cell receptor beta chains follows, all from one sample in a study of T-cell reconstitution after alpha-beta-depleted transplantation in children. TCRdb reprocessed the PCR reads with MiXCR, giving one entry per CDR3 protein. The sample yields some 350,000 distinct CDR3 sequences, over 9% seen once. The sample in question was PBMCs from the stem cell graft donor, obtained from the stem cell graft. These TCRs come from a human donor who donated a stem cell graft to a child with acute lymphoblastic leukemia. Each CDR3 is given with its conserved first and last residue. Fields, in order: J gene, D gene, clone size, V gene, CDR3 length, CDR3 DNA, CDR3 protein. A D gene is named only where the DNA matches it firmly. Expanded clones are given a class, and other clones once, few, many or no size at all.

j_gene: TRBJ2-1
d_gene: TRBD2
abundance: few
v_gene: TRBV5-5
len: 16
CDR3nt: TGTGCCAGCAGCTGGAGCGGGGGATACTCCTACAATGAGCAGTTCTTC
CDR3aa: CASSWSGGYSYNEQFF

j_gene: TRBJ2-1
d_gene: TRBD2
abundance: -
v_gene: TRBV15
len: 15
CDR3nt: TGTGCCACCAGCAGATCCCGATTGACTAGCGATGAGCAGTTCTTC
CDR3aa: CATSRSRLTSDEQFF

j_gene: TRBJ2-1
d_gene: -
abundance: -
v_gene: TRBV7-9
len: 15
CDR3nt: TGTGCCAGCAGAGAGGGGGGGTCCACGTACAATGAGCAGTTCTTC
CDR3aa: CASREGGSTYNEQFF

j_gene: TRBJ1-4
d_gene: -
abundance: -
v_gene: TRBV29-1
len: 13
CDR3nt: TGCAGCGCCCGAGGGGGGAATGGTGAAAAACTGTTTTTT
CDR3aa: CSARGGNGEKLFF

j_gene: TRBJ2-3
d_gene: TRBD1
abundance: few
v_gene: TRBV28
len: 16
CDR3nt: TGTGCCAGCAGTAGCCCCGGGACAGGGGTAACAGATACGCAGTATTTT
CDR3aa: CASSSPGTGVTDTQYF

j_gene: TRBJ2-1
d_gene: -
abundance: -
v_gene: TRBV28
len: 16
CDR3nt: TGTGCCAGCAGAAGCTCCGGGACTGAGGCCTACAATGAGCAGTTCTTC
CDR3aa: CASRSSGTEAYNEQFF

j_gene: TRBJ2-7
d_gene: -
abundance: -
v_gene: TRBV4-3
len: 14
CDR3nt: TGCGCCAGCAGCCAAGCGACAGGAGGGTACGAGCAGTACTTC
CDR3aa: CASSQATGGYEQYF

j_gene: TRBJ1-5
d_gene: -
abundance: -
v_gene: TRBV10-2
len: 13
CDR3nt: TGCGCCAGCAGGACCAGCGGCAATCAGCCCCAGCATTTT
CDR3aa: CASRTSGNQPQHF

j_gene: TRBJ2-2
d_gene: -
abundance: -
v_gene: TRBV4-3
len: 17
CDR3nt: TGCGCCAGCAGCTCCCCAGTGGTCAGAACGAAGACCGGGGAGCTGTTTTTT
CDR3aa: CASSSPVVRTKTGELFF

j_gene: TRBJ1-5
d_gene: TRBD1
abundance: -
v_gene: TRBV7-3
len: 14
CDR3nt: TGTGCCAGCAGAGGACAGGGAAACAATCAGCCCCAGCATTTT
CDR3aa: CASRGQGNNQPQHF

j_gene: TRBJ2-7
d_gene: -
abundance: many
v_gene: TRBV7-2
len: 12
CDR3nt: TGTGCCAGCAGCATACTAGTGAACGAGCAGTACTTC
CDR3aa: CASSILVNEQYF

j_gene: TRBJ2-7
d_gene: TRBD2
abundance: -
v_gene: TRBV27
len: 15
CDR3nt: TGTGCCAGCAGTTTAGACCCCGGGGGGTCCTACGAGCAGTACTTC
CDR3aa: CASSLDPGGSYEQYF